The text below deals with one TCR beta chain. This entry is derived from a study of blood T cell repertoires in COVID-19. About the research overall: Samples came from the United States, Italy and Spain, spanning acute and convalescent COVID-19. Sources were T cells, B-cell-depleted T cells, or PBMCs; the material itself was cDNA or gDNA.

V gave up 3 bases and J gave up 4 bases, with 13 bases separating them. Germline lookup yields CDR1 KGHDR and CDR2 SFDVKD. This CDR3 contains 15 residues. As processed by the authors: Nucleated cell counts were estimated from reference gene primer amplification. Here immunoSEQ multiplex PCR was the method, and the copy in TCRdb shows in-frame clones only, minus some. The V and J calls and clone size were taken over from that table, and D and trimming were inferred from the DNA. The table lists about 100,000 clones, 88% of them singletons, with 5.5% to 6.5% in the top ten. Sequencing input: peripheral blood. V is TRBV24-1 and J is TRBJ2-3; D is uncertain. This sequence was found in a woman aged 55-70 years with acute or convalescent COVID-19. CDR3 loop: CATSDGLGPADTQYF. CDR3 nucleotide sequence: TGTGCCACCAGTGATGGGCTTGGGCCCGCAGATACGCAGTATTTT.